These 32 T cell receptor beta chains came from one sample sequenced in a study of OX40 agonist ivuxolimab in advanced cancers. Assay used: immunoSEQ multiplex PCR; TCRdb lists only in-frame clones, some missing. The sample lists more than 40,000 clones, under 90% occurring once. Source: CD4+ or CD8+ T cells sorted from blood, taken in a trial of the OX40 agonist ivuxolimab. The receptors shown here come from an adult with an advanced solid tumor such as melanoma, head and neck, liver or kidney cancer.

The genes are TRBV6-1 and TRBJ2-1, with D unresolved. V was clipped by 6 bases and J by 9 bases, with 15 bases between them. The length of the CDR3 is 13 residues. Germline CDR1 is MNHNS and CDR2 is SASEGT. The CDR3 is CASRESGTFEQFF. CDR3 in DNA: TGTGCCAGCAGGGAATCAGGTACCTTTGAGCAGTTCTTC.

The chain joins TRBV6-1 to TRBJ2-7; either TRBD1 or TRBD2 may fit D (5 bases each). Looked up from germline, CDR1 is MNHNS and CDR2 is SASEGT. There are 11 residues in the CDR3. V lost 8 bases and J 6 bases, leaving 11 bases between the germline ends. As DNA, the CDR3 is TGTGCCAGCTCTTACGGGACCGAGCAGTACTTC. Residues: CASSYGTEQYF.

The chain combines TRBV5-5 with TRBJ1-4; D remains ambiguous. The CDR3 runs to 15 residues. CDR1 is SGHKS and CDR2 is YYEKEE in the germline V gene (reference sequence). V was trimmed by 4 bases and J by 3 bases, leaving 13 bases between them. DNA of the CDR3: TGTGCCAGCAGCCTCTCGATCCAGTCTAATGAAAAACTGTTTTTT. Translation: CASSLSIQSNEKLFF.

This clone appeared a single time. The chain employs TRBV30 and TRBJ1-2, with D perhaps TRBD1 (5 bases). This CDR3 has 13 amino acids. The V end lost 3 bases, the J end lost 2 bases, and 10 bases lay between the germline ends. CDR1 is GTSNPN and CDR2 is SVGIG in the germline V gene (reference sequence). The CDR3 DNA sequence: TGTGCCTGGAGCCTCGGGACGAACTATGGCTACACCTTC. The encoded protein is CAWSLGTNYGYTF. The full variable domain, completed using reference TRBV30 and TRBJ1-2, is SQTIHQWPATLVQPVGSPLSLECTVEGTSNPNLYWYRQAAGRGLQLLFYSVGIGQISSEVPQNLSASRPQDRQFILSSKKLLLSDSGFYLCAWSLGTNYGYTFGSGTRLTVV.

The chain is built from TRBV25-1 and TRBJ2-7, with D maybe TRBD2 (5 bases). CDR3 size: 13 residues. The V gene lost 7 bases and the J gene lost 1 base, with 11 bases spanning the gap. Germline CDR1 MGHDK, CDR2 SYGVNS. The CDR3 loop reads CASNLAGSYEQYF. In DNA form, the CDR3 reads TGTGCCAGCAATTTGGCGGGTTCCTACGAGCAGTACTTC.

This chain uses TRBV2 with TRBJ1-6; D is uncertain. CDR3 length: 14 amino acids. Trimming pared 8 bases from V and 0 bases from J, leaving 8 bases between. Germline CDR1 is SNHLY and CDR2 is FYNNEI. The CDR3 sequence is CASVGSSYNSPLHF. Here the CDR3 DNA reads TGTGCCAGCGTAGGGAGCTCCTATAATTCACCCCTCCACTTT. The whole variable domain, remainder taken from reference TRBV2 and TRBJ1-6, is EPEVTQTPSHQVTQMGQEVILRCVPISNHLYFYWYRQILGQKVEFLVSFYNNEISEKSEIFDDQFSVERPDGSNFTLKIRSTKLEDSAMYFCASVGSSYNSPLHFGNGTRLTVT.

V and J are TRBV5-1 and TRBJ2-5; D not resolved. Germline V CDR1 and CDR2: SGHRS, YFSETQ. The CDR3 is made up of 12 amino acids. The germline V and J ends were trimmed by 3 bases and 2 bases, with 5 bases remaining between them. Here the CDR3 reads CASSSFQETQYF. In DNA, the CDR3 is TGCGCCAGCAGCTCCTTTCAAGAGACCCAGTACTTC.

CDR3 in DNA: TGTGCCAGCAGCCCCCGGGGTAGCGGGGGCCAAGAGACCCAGTACTTC. Translation gives CASSPRGSGGQETQYF. This chain joins TRBV28 and TRBJ2-5, with 9 bases matching TRBD2. Germline CDR1 MDHEN, CDR2 SYDVKM. The CDR3 consists of 16 residues. V shed 6 bases, J shed 1 base, and the junction held 9 bases outside the gene matches.

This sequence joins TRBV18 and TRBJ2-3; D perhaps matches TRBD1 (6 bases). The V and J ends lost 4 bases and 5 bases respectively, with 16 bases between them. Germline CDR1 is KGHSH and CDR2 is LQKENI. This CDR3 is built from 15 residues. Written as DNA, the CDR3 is TGTGCCAGCTCACGCGAACAGGGTCGAGAAGATACGCAGTATTTT. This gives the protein CASSREQGREDTQYF.

The CDR3 is CASSPRTGGGGETQYF. CDR3 nucleotide sequence: TGCGCCAGCAGCCCGAGGACAGGGGGAGGTGGTGAGACCCAGTACTTC. The genes are TRBV5-1 and TRBJ2-5; 10 bases align to TRBD1. J was trimmed by 5 bases and V by 4 bases; bases with no gene match: 11. CDR1 SGHRS and CDR2 YFSETQ come from the germline V gene. This CDR3 region has 16 residues.

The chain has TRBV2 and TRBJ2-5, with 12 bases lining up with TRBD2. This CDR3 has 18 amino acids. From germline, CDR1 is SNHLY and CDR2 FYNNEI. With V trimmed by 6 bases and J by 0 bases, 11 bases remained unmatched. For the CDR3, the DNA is TGTGCCAGCAGCTGGGGACTAGCGGGCCGAACCTACCAAGAGACCCAGTACTTC. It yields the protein CASSWGLAGRTYQETQYF. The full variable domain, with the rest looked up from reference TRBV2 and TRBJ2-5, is EPEVTQTPSHQVTQMGQEVILRCVPISNHLYFYWYRQILGQKVEFLVSFYNNEISEKSEIFDDQFSVERPDGSNFTLKIRSTKLEDSAMYFCASSWGLAGRTYQETQYFGPGTRLLVL.

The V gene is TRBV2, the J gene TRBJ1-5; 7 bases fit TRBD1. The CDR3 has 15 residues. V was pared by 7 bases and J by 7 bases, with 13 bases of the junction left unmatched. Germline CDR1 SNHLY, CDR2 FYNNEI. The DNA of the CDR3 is TGTGCCAGCACCCTCAGGGGGGGGGCGAGACAGCCCCAGCATTTT. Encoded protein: CASTLRGGARQPQHF.

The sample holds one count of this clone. The chain's CDR3 is CASSLGVGDYEQYF. The DNA for the CDR3 is TGCGCCAGCAGCTTGGGGGTAGGGGACTACGAGCAGTACTTC. The chain joins TRBV5-1 to TRBJ2-7, with D possibly being TRBD1 (5 bases). The CDR3 is 14 amino acids. The germline gives CDR1 SGHRS, CDR2 YFSETQ. V was shortened by 0 bases and J by 3 bases, with 10 bases between the two germline ends.

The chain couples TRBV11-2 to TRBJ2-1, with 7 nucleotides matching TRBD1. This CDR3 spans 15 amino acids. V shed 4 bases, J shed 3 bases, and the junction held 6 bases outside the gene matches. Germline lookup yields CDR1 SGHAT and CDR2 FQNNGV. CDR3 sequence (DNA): TGTGCCAGCAGCTGGCCGACAGGGAGCTACAATGAGCAGTTCTTC. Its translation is CASSWPTGSYNEQFF.

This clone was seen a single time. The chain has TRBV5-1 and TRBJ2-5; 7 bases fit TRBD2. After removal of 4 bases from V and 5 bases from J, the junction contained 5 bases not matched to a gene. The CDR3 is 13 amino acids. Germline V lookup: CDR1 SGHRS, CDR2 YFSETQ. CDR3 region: CASSTDGRETQYF. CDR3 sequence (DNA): TGCGCCAGCAGCACCGACGGGAGGGAGACCCAGTACTTC.

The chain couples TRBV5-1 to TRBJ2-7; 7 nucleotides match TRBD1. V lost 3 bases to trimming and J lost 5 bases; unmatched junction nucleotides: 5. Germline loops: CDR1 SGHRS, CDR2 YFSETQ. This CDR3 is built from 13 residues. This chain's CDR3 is CASSWDSADEQYF. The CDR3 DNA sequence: TGCGCCAGCAGCTGGGACAGCGCAGACGAGCAGTACTTC. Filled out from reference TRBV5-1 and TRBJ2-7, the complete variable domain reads KAGVTQTPRYLIKTRGQQVTLSCSPISGHRSVSWYQQTPGQGLQFLFEYFSETQRNKGNFPGRFSGRQFSNSRSEMNVSTLELGDSALYLCASSWDSADEQYFGPGTRLTVT.

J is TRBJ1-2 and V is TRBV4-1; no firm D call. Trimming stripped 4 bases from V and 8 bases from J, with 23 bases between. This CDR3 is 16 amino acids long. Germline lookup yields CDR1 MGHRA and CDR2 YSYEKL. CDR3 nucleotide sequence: TGCGCCAGCAGCCGCCCATCTGGGGATCTCTGGCGGGGCTACACCTTC. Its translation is CASSRPSGDLWRGYTF.

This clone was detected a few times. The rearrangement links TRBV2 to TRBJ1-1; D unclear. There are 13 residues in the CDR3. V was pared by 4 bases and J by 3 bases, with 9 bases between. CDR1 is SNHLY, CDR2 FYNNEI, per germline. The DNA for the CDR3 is TGTGCCAGCAGTGTGGACCGTTACACTGAAGCTTTCTTT. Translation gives CASSVDRYTEAFF.

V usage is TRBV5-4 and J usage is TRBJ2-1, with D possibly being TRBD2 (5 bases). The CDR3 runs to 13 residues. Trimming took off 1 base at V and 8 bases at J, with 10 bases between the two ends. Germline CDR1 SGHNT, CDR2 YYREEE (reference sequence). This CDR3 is CASSLNSGDEQFF. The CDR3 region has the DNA TGTGCCAGCAGCTTGAACAGCGGAGATGAGCAGTTCTTC. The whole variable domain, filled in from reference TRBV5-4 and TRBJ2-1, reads ETGVTQSPTHLIKTRGQQVTLRCSSQSGHNTVSWYQQALGQGPQFIFQYYREEENGRGNFPPRFSGLQFPNYSSELNVNALELDDSALYLCASSLNSGDEQFFGPGTRLTVL.

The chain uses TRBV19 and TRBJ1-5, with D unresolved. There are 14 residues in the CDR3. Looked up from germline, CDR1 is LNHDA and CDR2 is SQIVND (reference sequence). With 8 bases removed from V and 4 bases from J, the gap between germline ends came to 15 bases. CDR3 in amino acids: CASGPGLNNQPQHF. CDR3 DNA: TGTGCCAGTGGCCCAGGACTTAATAATCAGCCCCAGCATTTT.

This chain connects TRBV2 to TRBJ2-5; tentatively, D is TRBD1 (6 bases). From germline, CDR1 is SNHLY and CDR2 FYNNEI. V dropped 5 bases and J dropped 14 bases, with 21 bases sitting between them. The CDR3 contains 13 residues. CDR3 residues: CASSFDSGQLEYF. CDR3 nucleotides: TGTGCCAGCAGTTTCGACTCAGGACAGCTCGAATACTTC.

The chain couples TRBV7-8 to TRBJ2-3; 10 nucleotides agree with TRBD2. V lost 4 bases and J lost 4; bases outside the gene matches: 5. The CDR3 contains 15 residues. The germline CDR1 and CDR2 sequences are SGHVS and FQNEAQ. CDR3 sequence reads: CASSSQRGGPDTQYF. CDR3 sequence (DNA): TGTGCCAGCAGCTCGCAGCGGGGGGGCCCAGATACGCAGTATTTT.

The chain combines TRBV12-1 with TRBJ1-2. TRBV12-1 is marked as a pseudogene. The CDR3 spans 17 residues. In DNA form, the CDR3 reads TGTGCCAGCAGCACAATGTCTCCCGGTGGGGGGCACTATGGCTACACCTTC. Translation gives CASSTMSPGGGHYGYTF.

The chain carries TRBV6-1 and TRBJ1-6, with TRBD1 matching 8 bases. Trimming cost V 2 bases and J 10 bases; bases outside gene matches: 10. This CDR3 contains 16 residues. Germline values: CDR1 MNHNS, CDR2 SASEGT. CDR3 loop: CASSEMETGVGSPLHF. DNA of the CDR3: TGTGCCAGCAGTGAAATGGAGACAGGGGTAGGCTCACCCCTCCACTTT.

Here the CDR3 reads CASSIGQGANIQYF. The CDR3 DNA reads as TGTGCCAGTAGTATAGGACAGGGGGCAAACATTCAGTACTTC. The rearrangement joins TRBV19 to TRBJ2-4, with TRBD1 matching 10 bases. V gave up 1 base and J gave up 6 bases; unmatched junction bases: 0. CDR3 length: 14 residues. The germline CDR1 and CDR2 sequences are LNHDA and SQIVND (reference sequence).

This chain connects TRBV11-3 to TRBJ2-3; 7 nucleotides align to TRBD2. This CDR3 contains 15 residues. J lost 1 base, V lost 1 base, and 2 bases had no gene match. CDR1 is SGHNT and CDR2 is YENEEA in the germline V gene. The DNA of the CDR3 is TGTGCCAGCAGCTTAGGTACTAGCGGCACAGATACGCAGTATTTT. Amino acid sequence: CASSLGTSGTDTQYF.

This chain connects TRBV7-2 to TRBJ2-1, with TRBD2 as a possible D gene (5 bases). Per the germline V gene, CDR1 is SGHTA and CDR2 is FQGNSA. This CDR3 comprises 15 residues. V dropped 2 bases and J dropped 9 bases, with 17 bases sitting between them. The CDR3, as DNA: TGTGCCAGCAGCTTAAGGGTGGGCCCGGAGGTTGAGCAGTTCTTC. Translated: CASSLRVGPEVEQFF.

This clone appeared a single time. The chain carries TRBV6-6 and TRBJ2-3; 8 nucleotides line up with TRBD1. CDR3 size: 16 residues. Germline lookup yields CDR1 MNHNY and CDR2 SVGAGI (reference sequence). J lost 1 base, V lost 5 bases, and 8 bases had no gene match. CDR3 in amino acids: CASSALGTGRTDTQYF. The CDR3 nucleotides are TGTGCCAGCAGTGCCCTCGGGACAGGCCGCACAGATACGCAGTATTTT.

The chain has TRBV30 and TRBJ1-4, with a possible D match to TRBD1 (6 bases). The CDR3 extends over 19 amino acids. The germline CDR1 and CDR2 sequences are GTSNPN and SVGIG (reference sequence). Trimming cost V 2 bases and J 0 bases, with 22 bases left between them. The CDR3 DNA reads TGTGCCTGGAGTTCAAGAGGACAGCCTAGGGTTGCAACTAATGAAAAACTGTTTTTT. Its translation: CAWSSRGQPRVATNEKLFF.

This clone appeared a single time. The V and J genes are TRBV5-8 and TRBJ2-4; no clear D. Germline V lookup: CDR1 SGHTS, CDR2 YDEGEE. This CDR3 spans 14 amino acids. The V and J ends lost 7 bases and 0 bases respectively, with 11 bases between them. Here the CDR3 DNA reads TGTGCCAGCGTTTTGGAACTAGCCAAAAACATTCAGTACTTC. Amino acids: CASVLELAKNIQYF.

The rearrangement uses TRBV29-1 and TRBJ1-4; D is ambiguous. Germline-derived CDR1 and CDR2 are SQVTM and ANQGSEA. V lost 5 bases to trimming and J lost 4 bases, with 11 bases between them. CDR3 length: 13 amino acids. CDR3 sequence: CSVSLGSNEKLFF. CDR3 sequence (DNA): TGCAGCGTTTCGTTGGGGAGTAATGAAAAACTGTTTTTT.

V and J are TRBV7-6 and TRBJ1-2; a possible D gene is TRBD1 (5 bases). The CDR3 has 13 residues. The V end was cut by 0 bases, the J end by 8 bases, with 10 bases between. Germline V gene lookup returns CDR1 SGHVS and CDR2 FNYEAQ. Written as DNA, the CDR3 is TGTGCCAGCAGCTTAGCGGGGGTCCGGGGCTACACCTTC. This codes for CASSLAGVRGYTF.